The entry below gives a single T cell receptor (beta chain) sequence along with its context. Antigen specificity is unknown. This specimen comes from a study of T cell responses to AZD1222 COVID-19 vaccine. Points from the study as a whole: Receipt of two AZD1222 doses was followed by a rise in Spike-specific TCR breadth and depth.

The table came from immunoSEQ multiplex PCR; TCRdb's copy has only in-frame clones and leaves some out. The data contain 60,000 to 90,000 clones, over 65% of them singletons. The length of the CDR3 is 17 residues. Germline V CDR1 and CDR2: MDHEN, SYDVKM. V was cut by 5 bases and J by 2 bases, with 20 bases left in between. V and J are TRBV28 and TRBJ2-3, with D perhaps TRBD1 (6 bases). The sequencing here drew on peripheral blood, taken 28 days after the second dose of the MenACWY control vaccine. The sequence derives from an adult who received the MenACWY meningococcal vaccine as a control. The CDR3 sequence: CASSLPTGLTITDTQYF. CDR3 sequence (DNA): TGTGCCAGCAGTCTCCCGACAGGACTTACAATCACAGATACGCAGTATTTT.